This entry lists 31 T cell receptor beta chains sequenced from one sample in a study of blood T cell repertoires in COVID-19. This table comes from immunoSEQ multiplex PCR, and its TCRdb copy is limited to in-frame clones, with some not included. The data show tens of thousands of clones, about 76% seen once. The sample was peripheral blood. Source of these receptors: a human donor in a cohort sampled during active COVID-19.

The chain has TRBV27 and TRBJ2-2, with TRBD2 matching over 7 bases. This CDR3 is built from 15 residues. CDR1 is MNHEY and CDR2 is SMNVEV in the germline V gene (reference sequence). The ends lost 3 bases at V and 0 bases at J; junction bases unmatched: 1. CDR3 in DNA: TGTGCCAGCAGTTTGGCGGGGGCGAACACCGGGGAGCTGTTTTTT. Translating it yields CASSLAGANTGELFF.

The chain recombines TRBV27 with TRBJ1-5, with 7 bases that match TRBD1. Germline CDR1 MNHEY, CDR2 SMNVEV (reference sequence). After removal of 4 bases from V and 3 bases from J, the junction contained 3 bases not matched to a gene. The CDR3 runs 14 residues. This CDR3 reads CASSYTGDNQPQHF. CDR3 sequence (DNA): TGTGCCAGCAGTTACACAGGGGACAATCAGCCCCAGCATTTT.

The rearrangement uses TRBV24-1 and TRBJ2-1, with D perhaps TRBD2 (7 bases). CDR3 length: 15 residues. The germline V gene has CDR1 KGHDR and CDR2 SFDVKD. Trimming removed 4 bases from V and 3 bases from J, with 12 bases in between. CDR3 amino acids: CATSDPGGGYNEQFF. The CDR3, as DNA: TGTGCCACCAGTGACCCGGGGGGCGGCTACAATGAGCAGTTCTTC.

This clone was recorded once. The chain couples TRBV12-3 or TRBV12-4 to TRBJ2-3, with 7 bases identical to TRBD1. Trimming cost V 5 bases and J 5 bases; bases outside gene matches: 1. This CDR3 spans 12 amino acids. The CDR3 reads CASSPGGDTQYF. The CDR3 DNA sequence: TGTGCCAGCAGTCCAGGGGGAGATACGCAGTATTTT.

This clone was seen a handful of times. The chain recombines TRBV19 with TRBJ2-1, with 15 nucleotides matching TRBD2. This CDR3 region has 16 residues. The ends lost 3 bases at V and 10 bases at J; junction bases unmatched: 7. Germline values: CDR1 LNHDA, CDR2 SQIVND (reference sequence). The CDR3 region is CASSIGLAGGPNEQFF. The CDR3 nucleotides read TGTGCCAGTAGTATCGGACTAGCGGGAGGGCCTAACGAGCAGTTCTTC.

This clone has only a few counts. The gene calls are TRBV29-1 and TRBJ1-2, with 8 bases lining up with TRBD1. Germline V CDR1 and CDR2: SQVTM, ANQGSEA. There are 14 residues in the CDR3. V shed 6 bases and J 1 base; nucleotides not matched to a gene: 7. CDR3 protein: CSVRGTGGNYGYTF. CDR3 nucleotide sequence: TGCAGCGTCCGCGGGACAGGTGGTAACTATGGCTACACCTTC.

The V call is TRBV11-2, the J call TRBJ2-1, with 8 bases lining up with TRBD2. The CDR3 runs to 17 residues. The V gene end was trimmed by 5 bases and the J gene end by 3 bases; junction bases not matched to a gene: 12. CDR1 SGHAT and CDR2 FQNNGV come from the germline V gene. For the CDR3, the DNA is TGTGCCAGCAGCCACCCCTCGGGAAGCGGGAGCTACAATGAGCAGTTCTTC. It encodes CASSHPSGSGSYNEQFF.

The chain couples TRBV12-1 to TRBJ1-5; TRBD1, the table's D call, was not compared with the DNA. TRBV12-1 is a listed pseudogene. This CDR3 is 18 amino acids long. CDR3 DNA sequence: TGTGCCAGCAGCTTTGCGGGCAGGGTGCCGGATAGCAATCAGCCCCAGCATTTT. It translates to CASSFAGRVPDSNQPQHF.

The chain has TRBV6-6 and TRBJ2-1; TRBD1 matches 7 bases. Unmatched junction bases numbered 11, after V lost 6 bases and J lost 6 bases. From germline, CDR1 is MNHNY and CDR2 SVGAGI (reference sequence). This CDR3 contains 15 residues. CDR3 residues: CASRLPTGVGNEQFF. DNA of the CDR3: TGTGCCAGCAGACTTCCCACAGGGGTTGGCAATGAGCAGTTCTTC.

This chain links TRBV28 with TRBJ1-5; TRBD1 aligns across 7 bases. CDR3 length equals 15 residues. V trimming: 6 bases; J trimming: 3 bases; junction bases outside the gene matches: 8. The germline V gene encodes CDR1 MDHEN and CDR2 SYDVKM. As DNA, the CDR3 is TGTGCCAGCAGCCCCAGGGGGTTCGACAATCAGCCCCAGCATTTT. Translating it yields CASSPRGFDNQPQHF. Based on the CDR3 plus reference TRBV28 and TRBJ1-5, the full variable domain is DVKVTQSSRYLVKRTGEKVFLECVQDMDHENMFWYRQDPGLGLRLIYFSYDVKMKEKGDIPEGYSVSREKKERFSLILESASTNQTSMYLCASSPRGFDNQPQHFGDGTRLSIL.

The chain employs TRBV28 and TRBJ2-5; 8 nucleotides agree with TRBD1. This CDR3 region has 13 residues. J was trimmed by 0 bases and V by 8 bases; bases with no gene match: 2. The germline V gene has CDR1 MDHEN and CDR2 SYDVKM. The CDR3 loop reads CASRGQDQETQYF. DNA of the CDR3: TGTGCCAGCCGGGGACAGGACCAAGAGACCCAGTACTTC.

V is TRBV5-1 and J is TRBJ2-7; 8 bases line up with TRBD2. Germline V lookup: CDR1 SGHRS, CDR2 YFSETQ. CDR3 length: 14 residues. V lost 6 bases to trimming and J lost 3 bases; unmatched junction nucleotides: 8. For the CDR3, the DNA is TGCGCCAGCAATCCGGGGGGGGCGCACTACGAGCAGTACTTC. Translation gives CASNPGGAHYEQYF.

The chain's CDR3 is CASSIDPSGYYNEQFF. CDR3 bases: TGTGCCAGTAGTATAGATCCTAGCGGTTACTACAATGAGCAGTTCTTC. V gene TRBV19 combines with J gene TRBJ2-1, with TRBD2 matching 7 bases. The CDR3 is 16 amino acids. Looked up from germline, CDR1 is LNHDA and CDR2 is SQIVND (reference sequence). Trimming removed 0 bases from V and 3 bases from J; junction bases left unmatched: 5.

This clone has only a few counts. The chain joins TRBV6-5 to TRBJ1-2, with 7 bases aligning to TRBD1. The V gene end was trimmed by 0 bases and the J gene end by 7 bases; junction bases not matched to a gene: 5. CDR1 is MNHEY, CDR2 SVGAGI, per germline. The CDR3 is 14 residues long. For the CDR3, the DNA is TGTGCCAGCAGTTACTCGCGACAGGGTGTTGGCTACACCTTC. Residues: CASSYSRQGVGYTF.

The rearrangement uses TRBV25-1 and TRBJ2-7, with D possibly TRBD2 on 6 matching bases. In germline, CDR1 is MGHDK, CDR2 SYGVNS. The CDR3 consists of 15 residues. The germline V and J ends were trimmed by 0 bases and 3 bases, with 12 bases remaining between them. The CDR3 loop is CASSEYSGGDYEQYF. CDR3 bases: TGTGCCAGCAGTGAATATAGCGGAGGAGACTACGAGCAGTACTTC.

J is TRBJ1-5 and V is TRBV20-1; TRBD1 might be the D (5 bases). In germline, CDR1 is DFQATT, CDR2 SNEGSKA (reference sequence). The CDR3 totals 15 residues. The V and J ends lost 3 bases and 0 bases respectively, with 12 bases between them. The CDR3 bases are TGCAGTGCTAGTCAGGGATCGTATAGCAATCAGCCCCAGCATTTT. This codes for CSASQGSYSNQPQHF.

The chain couples TRBV2 to TRBJ2-3; perhaps TRBD2 as D (5 bases). The V end was cut by 7 bases, the J end by 2 bases, with 13 bases between. The germline V gene has CDR1 SNHLY and CDR2 FYNNEI. The length of the CDR3 is 14 residues. The CDR3: CASNFLGVTDTQYF. The CDR3, as DNA: TGTGCCAGCAACTTTCTCGGGGTCACAGATACGCAGTATTTT.

The V and J genes are TRBV27 and TRBJ2-1; TRBD2 is a possible D gene (5 bases). Germline CDR1 and CDR2: MNHEY and SMNVEV (reference sequence). The CDR3 has 16 residues. V was shortened by 4 bases and J by 1 base, with 14 bases between the two germline ends. Here the CDR3 reads CASSSKAVRSYNEQFF. The CDR3 bases are TGTGCCAGCAGTTCGAAAGCGGTAAGGTCCTACAATGAGCAGTTCTTC.

This clone was detected only a few times. The chain links TRBV28 to TRBJ2-1; 8 nucleotides align to TRBD2. V lost 5 bases and J lost 7; bases outside the gene matches: 13. CDR1 and CDR2 (germline): MDHEN, SYDVKM. The CDR3 contains 16 residues. CDR3 coding DNA: TGTGCCAGCAGTAGGGGGGGTCCAGCGGGAGTGAATGAGCAGTTCTTC. Translating gives CASSRGGPAGVNEQFF.

The CDR3: CASSEGSSFSSFSYEQYF. In DNA, the CDR3 is TGTGCCAGCAGTGAAGGTAGCAGTTTCAGCTCCTTCTCCTACGAGCAGTACTTC. The V and J genes are TRBV6-1 and TRBJ2-7; D unclear. Trimming removed 1 base at V and 0 bases at J, with 19 bases between. CDR1 is MNHNS, CDR2 SASEGT, per germline. The CDR3 spans 18 residues.

A note on this clone: Additional DNA sequences in this sample encode the identical CDR3. V is TRBV4-1 and J is TRBJ2-4; no firm D call. Trimming took off 0 bases at V and 1 base at J, with 4 bases between the two ends. The CDR3 is made up of 14 amino acids. Germline V gene data show CDR1 as MGHRA and CDR2 as YSYEKL. CDR3 sequence reads: CASSQDLAKNIQYF. In nucleotides, the CDR3 is TGCGCCAGCAGCCAAGATCTCGCCAAAAACATTCAGTACTTC.

The rearrangement joins TRBV7-9 to TRBJ2-3; maybe TRBD1 (5 bases). The V end lost 1 base, the J end lost 4 bases, and 9 bases lay between the germline ends. CDR1 and CDR2 from the germline V gene are SEHNR and FQNEAQ (reference sequence). CDR3 length: 14 residues. In DNA, the CDR3 is TGTGCCAGCAGCTTAGGGGGCGCGTCAGATACGCAGTATTTT. Translation: CASSLGGASDTQYF.

The sample holds one count of this clone. V usage is TRBV6-6 and J usage is TRBJ2-2; 7 positions match TRBD1. Trimming took 5 bases from V and 3 from J; bases not matched to a gene: 12. The germline V gene encodes CDR1 MNHNY and CDR2 SVGAGI (reference sequence). The CDR3 extends over 17 amino acids. CDR3 nucleotides: TGTGCCAGCAGTCCGATTGCAGGGGGTTGGGACACCGGGGAGCTGTTTTTT. Its translation: CASSPIAGGWDTGELFF.

The sample holds a few counts of this clone. The chain recombines TRBV7-9 with TRBJ2-1; D remains ambiguous. CDR1 and CDR2 from the germline V gene are SEHNR and FQNEAQ (reference sequence). The CDR3 is 11 residues long. V lost 4 bases to trimming and J lost 7 bases, with 5 bases between them. CDR3 sequence: CASSYGNEQFF. The DNA for the CDR3 is TGTGCCAGCAGCTACGGGAATGAGCAGTTCTTC.

The rearrangement joins TRBV28 to TRBJ1-5; 7 bases line up with TRBD1. The germline gives CDR1 MDHEN, CDR2 SYDVKM. Unmatched junction bases numbered 11, after V lost 6 bases and J lost 6 bases. The CDR3 sequence is 15 residues long. The CDR3 spells CASRTRQGFSQPQHF. Here the CDR3 DNA reads TGTGCCAGCAGAACTAGACAGGGTTTCTCTCAGCCCCAGCATTTT.

This clone showed up just once. The genes are TRBV28 and TRBJ2-7; 12 bases fit TRBD2. V lost 3 bases to trimming and J lost 4 bases; unmatched junction nucleotides: 4. The CDR3 runs to 15 residues. Looked up from germline, CDR1 is MDHEN and CDR2 is SYDVKM. CDR3 nucleotide sequence: TGTGCCAGCAGTTTGGGACTAGCGGGTGGGTACGAGCAGTACTTC. Translating gives CASSLGLAGGYEQYF.

The chain joins TRBV7-6 to TRBJ2-5; 12 positions match TRBD2. V lost 4 bases to trimming and J lost 3 bases; unmatched junction nucleotides: 3. The CDR3 contains 15 residues. CDR1 and CDR2 from the germline V gene are SGHVS and FNYEAQ. CDR3 DNA: TGTGCCAGCAGCTCCCGGACTAGCGGGGAAGAGACCCAGTACTTC. Translated, it gives CASSSRTSGEETQYF.

V usage is TRBV13 and J usage is TRBJ1-6; 9 bases map to TRBD1. After removal of 5 bases from V and 10 bases from J, the junction contained 6 bases not matched to a gene. Germline values: CDR1 PRHDT, CDR2 FYEKMQ (reference sequence). The CDR3 is made up of 14 amino acids. The DNA for the CDR3 is TGTGCCAGCAGCCTCGGACAGGGGAAGTCACCCCTCCACTTT. This sequence encodes CASSLGQGKSPLHF.

The chain recombines TRBV4-1 with TRBJ2-1; 13 positions agree with TRBD2. CDR1 and CDR2 from the germline V gene are MGHRA and YSYEKL. Germline trimming cut 6 bases from V and 5 bases from J; bases unmatched to any gene: 4. CDR3 size: 15 residues. This CDR3 reads CASRTGLAGNNEQFF. The CDR3 DNA reads as TGCGCCAGCAGAACGGGACTAGCGGGAAACAATGAGCAGTTCTTC.

This rearrangement joins TRBV19 to TRBJ2-4; TRBD2 is a possible D gene (6 bases). V lost 7 bases and J lost 1, with 20 bases in between. The length of the CDR3 is 17 residues. CDR1 and CDR2 (germline): LNHDA, SQIVND (reference sequence). In DNA form, the CDR3 reads TGTGCCAGTACCCTAGGTTCTGGGGAGGAGGCCAAAAACATTCAGTACTTC. Protein product: CASTLGSGEEAKNIQYF.

This chain joins TRBV7-9 and TRBJ1-2, with 8 nucleotides matching TRBD1. The CDR3 consists of 12 residues. Germline values: CDR1 SEHNR, CDR2 FQNEAQ (reference sequence). With 9 bases clipped from V and 8 bases from J, the junction kept 8 bases outside the gene matches. This CDR3 reads CASSPGDRGYTF. In DNA, the CDR3 is TGTGCCAGTTCCCCTGGGGACAGGGGCTACACCTTC.